The entry below gives a single T cell receptor (beta chain) sequence along with its context. Its antigen is not yet known. No much larger clone exists at a distance of one base, and base qualities are not known. The CDR3 goes from the cysteine to the phenylalanine over 14 residues. Left in the record is the CDR3 DNA by itself, 42 bases read in frame from the first base. V was cut back by 3 bases and J by 0 bases, leaving a gap of 8 bases between them. Per the germline V gene, KGHSH is the CDR1 and LQKENI is the CDR2. The sample's treatment or condition label, decoded: allogeneic hematopoietic cell transplantation with graft depleted of TCRalphabeta T cells and CD19 B cells. The children who served as transplant recipients had been given grafts of TCRalphabeta/CD19-depleted allogeneic hematopoietic cells. The sample originates from a study of T-cell reconstitution after alpha-beta-depleted transplantation in children (dated by TCRdb to the mid-2010s). Regarding the complete study: Using TCR repertoire profiling, the study quantitatively followed how T-cell immune reconstitution unfolded in children after TCRalphabeta/CD19-depleted allogeneic hematopoietic cell transplantation. Findings and caveats that apply to the study as a whole: Over the following months the frequencies of hyperexpanded clones went down, and after one year T-cell counts and TCRbeta diversity were mostly credited to newly produced T cells. The high TCRbeta diversity at day 60 in some patients was ascribed to recipient T cells and intrathymic progenitors that had survived conditioning. The apparently early recovery of alphabetaT-cell counts about two months after transplant reportedly depended on only several hundred rapidly expanded clones that came from non-depleted graft cells.

To prepare the library, PCR was applied. Sequenced using an Illumina HiSeq 2500. TCR libraries were prepared with molecular barcoding, using unique molecular identifiers to normalize TCRbeta repertoire quantification. TCRdb reprocessed the public reads (quality trimming at Q25 with fastp, clone calling with MiXCR) and kept in-frame beta chains. Each CDR3 protein appears once, grouped with its most common genes and DNA. For this sample the table gives around 190,000 distinct CDR3 sequences, of which roughly 6.6% were detected only once. The ten largest clones add up to more than 5.5% of the sample. The source was PBMCs, collected before TCRalphabeta/CD19-depleted stem cell transplant. The chain links TRBV18 with TRBJ1-1; the D gene lacks a confident call. The TCR sequence derives from a boy aged 2 to 9 with acute lymphoblastic leukemia, due to receive a stem cell transplant. CDR3 reads: CASSPEPLNTEAFF. The nucleotide sequence is TGTGCCAGCTCACCGGAACCCCTGAACACTGAAGCTTTCTTT.